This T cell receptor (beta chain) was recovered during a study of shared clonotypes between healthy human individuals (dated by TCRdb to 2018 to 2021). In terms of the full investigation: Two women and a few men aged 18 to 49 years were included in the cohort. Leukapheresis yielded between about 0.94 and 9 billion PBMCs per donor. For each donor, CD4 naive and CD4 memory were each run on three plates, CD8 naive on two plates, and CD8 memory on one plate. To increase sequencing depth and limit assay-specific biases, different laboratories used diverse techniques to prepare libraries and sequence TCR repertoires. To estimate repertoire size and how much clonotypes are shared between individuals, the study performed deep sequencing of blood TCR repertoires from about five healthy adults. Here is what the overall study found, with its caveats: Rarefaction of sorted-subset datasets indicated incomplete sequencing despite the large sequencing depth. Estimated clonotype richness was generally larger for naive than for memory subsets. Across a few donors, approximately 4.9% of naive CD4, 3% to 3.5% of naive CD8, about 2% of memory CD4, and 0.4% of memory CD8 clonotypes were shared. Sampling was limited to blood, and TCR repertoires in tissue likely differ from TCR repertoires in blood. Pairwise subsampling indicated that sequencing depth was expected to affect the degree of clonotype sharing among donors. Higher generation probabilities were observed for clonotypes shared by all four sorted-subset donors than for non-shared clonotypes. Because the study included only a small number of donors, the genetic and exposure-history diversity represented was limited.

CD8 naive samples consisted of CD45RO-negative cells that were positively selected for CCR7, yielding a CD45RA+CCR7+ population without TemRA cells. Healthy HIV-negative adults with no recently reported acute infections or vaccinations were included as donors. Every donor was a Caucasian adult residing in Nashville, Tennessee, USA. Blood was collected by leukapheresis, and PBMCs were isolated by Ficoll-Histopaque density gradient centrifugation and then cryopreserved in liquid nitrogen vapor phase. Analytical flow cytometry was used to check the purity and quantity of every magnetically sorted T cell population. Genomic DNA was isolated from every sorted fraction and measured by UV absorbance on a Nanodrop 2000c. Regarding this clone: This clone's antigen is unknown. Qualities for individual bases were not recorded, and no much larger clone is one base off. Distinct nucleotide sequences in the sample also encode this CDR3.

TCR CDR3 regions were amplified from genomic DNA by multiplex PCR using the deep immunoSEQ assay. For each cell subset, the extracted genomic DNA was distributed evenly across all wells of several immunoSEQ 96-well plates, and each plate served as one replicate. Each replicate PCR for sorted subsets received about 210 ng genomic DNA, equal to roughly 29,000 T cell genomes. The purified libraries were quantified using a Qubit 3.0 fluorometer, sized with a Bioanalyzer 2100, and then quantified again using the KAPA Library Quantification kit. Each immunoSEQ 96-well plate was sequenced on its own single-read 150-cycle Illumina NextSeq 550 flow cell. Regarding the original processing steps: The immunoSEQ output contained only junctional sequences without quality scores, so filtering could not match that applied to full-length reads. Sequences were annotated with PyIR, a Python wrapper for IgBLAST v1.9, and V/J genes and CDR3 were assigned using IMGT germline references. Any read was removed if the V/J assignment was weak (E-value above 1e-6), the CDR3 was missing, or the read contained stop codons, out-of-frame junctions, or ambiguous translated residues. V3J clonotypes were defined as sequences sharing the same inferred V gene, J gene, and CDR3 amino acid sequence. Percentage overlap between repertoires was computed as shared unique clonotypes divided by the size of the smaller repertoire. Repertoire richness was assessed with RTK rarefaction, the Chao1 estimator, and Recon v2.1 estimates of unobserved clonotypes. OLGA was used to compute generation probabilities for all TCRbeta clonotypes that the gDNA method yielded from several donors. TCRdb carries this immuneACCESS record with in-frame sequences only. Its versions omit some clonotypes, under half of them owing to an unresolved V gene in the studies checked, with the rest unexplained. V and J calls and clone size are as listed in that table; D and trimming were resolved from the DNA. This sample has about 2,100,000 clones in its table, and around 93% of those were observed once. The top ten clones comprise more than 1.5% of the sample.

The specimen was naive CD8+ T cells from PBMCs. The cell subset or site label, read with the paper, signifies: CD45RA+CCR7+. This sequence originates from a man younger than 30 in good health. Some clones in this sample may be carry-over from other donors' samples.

The bases read TGCGCCAGCAGCTTGTGGGGGGCGACTAATGAAAAACTGTTTTTT. It is translated as CASSLWGATNEKLFF. This receptor chain uses TRBV5-1 and TRBJ1-4, with a tentative D gene TRBD1 over 6 matching bases. V is reduced by 1 base and J by 2 bases, leaving a spacing of 9 bases between them. From a lookup of the germline V gene, CDR1 and CDR2 are SGHRS and YFSETQ. CDR3 length: 15 amino acids, cysteine to phenylalanine. The CDR3 DNA has 45 bases and is translated from base 1.